This T cell receptor beta chain was identified in a study of blood T cell repertoires in COVID-19 (dated by TCRdb to about 2020). General notes on the study: Samples from collaborators originated in the United States, Italy and Spain and spanned both the acute and convalescent phases of COVID-19. The repertoires were released in a freely available public database intended as a resource for research on the immune response to SARS-CoV-2. Samples were obtained from the ongoing ImmuneRACE study (first 160 participants) and from about 1,300 subjects provided by 6 global collaborators. Subjects who had been exposed to COVID-19, were actively infected with it, or had recovered from it provided the deeply sampled blood TCRbeta repertoires that made up the dataset. The material from the prospective study consisted of cDNA or gDNA derived from T cells, B-cell-depleted T cells, or PBMCs. HLA class I and class II types, where available, came from metadata supplied by the sample provider rather than from assay-based typing. Nearly every sample came with metadata listing a de-identified subject ID, COVID-19 status, age in years and sex.

This clone was observed a single time. No antigen is known for it. No much larger clonotype is one base removed from it; base qualities were not supplied. The germline V gene sets CDR1 to MNHNS and CDR2 to SASEGT. The germline V and J ends show losses of 3 bases and 0 bases respectively, and no gene match explains 5 bases of the junction. The CDR3 runs 16 amino acids, cysteine and phenylalanine included. The CDR3 DNA has 48 bases and is translated from base 1. Participants in the prospective study were enrolled through a virtual design, were aged roughly 18 to 100 years, and lived in roughly 24 United States geographic areas. To assign participants to cohorts, the prospective study relied on clinical history that participants themselves reported in a screening survey and a study questionnaire. In the prospective study, whole blood, serum and a nasopharyngeal or oropharyngeal swab were collected from each participant by mobile phlebotomists. Additional blood draws and questionnaires over a roughly two-month period could optionally be provided by prospective study participants. Before DNA extraction, prospective study blood samples were shipped either frozen or at room temperature.

The investigation overall reported the following: The quantity of clinical and demographic metadata differed by source and by participant and was supplied without curation.

TCRbeta CDR3 regions were amplified from genomic DNA using the immunoSEQ Assay, a bias-controlled multiplex PCR. The authors processed their data as follows. The number of nucleated cells in each sample was estimated by amplification of reference gene primers within the assay. To quantify the absolute abundance of each unique TCRbeta CDR3 rearrangement, sequence reads were collapsed and filtered. For each sample, productive Simpson clonality was calculated as the square root of Simpson's diversity index across productive rearrangements. Drawn from immuneACCESS, this table holds only the in-frame rearrangements with V and J called that TCRdb kept. Clones are partly lost; checked studies trace under half to an unresolved V gene and leave the rest unexplained. V and J calls and clone size come straight from that table; D and trimming were deduced from the DNA. The sample records some 140,000 clones, around four fifths of which are singletons. The top ten hold around 2.4% of the sample.

The TCR originated in a middle-aged man with acute COVID-19. Sequencing was performed on PBMCs or T cells enriched from blood (not recorded which). The rearrangement combines TRBV6-1 with TRBJ1-3; 7 bases in between match TRBD1. The CDR3 region has the sequence CASSETGSYSGNTIYF. The nucleotide sequence is given as TGTGCCAGCAGTGAGACAGGGTCCTACTCTGGAAACACCATATATTTT.